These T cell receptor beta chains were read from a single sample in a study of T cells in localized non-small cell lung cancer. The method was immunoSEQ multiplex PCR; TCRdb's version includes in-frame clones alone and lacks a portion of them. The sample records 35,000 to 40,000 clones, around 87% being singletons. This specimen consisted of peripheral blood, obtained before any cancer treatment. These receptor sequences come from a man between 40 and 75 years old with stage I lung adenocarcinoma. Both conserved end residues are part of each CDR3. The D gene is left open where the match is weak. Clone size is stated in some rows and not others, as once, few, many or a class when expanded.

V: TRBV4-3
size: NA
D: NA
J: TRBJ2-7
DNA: TGCGCCAGCAGCCACGAAGACAGGAGCTACGAGCAGTACTTC
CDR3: CASSHEDRSYEQYF

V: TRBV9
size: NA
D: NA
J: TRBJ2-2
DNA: TGTGCCAGCAGCTATTACAGGGACGCCGGGGAGCTGTTTTTT
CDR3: CASSYYRDAGELFF

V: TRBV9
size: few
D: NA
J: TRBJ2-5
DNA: TGTGCCAGCAGCGTAGCTACCGGGGGACAAGAGACCCAGTACTTC
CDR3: CASSVATGGQETQYF

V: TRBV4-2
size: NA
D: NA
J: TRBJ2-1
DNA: TGTGCCAGCAGCCAAGATGATTTCAGTCGGACTATTCAGTTCTTC
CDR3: CASSQDDFSRTIQFF

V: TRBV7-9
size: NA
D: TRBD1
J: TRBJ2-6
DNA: TGTGCCAGCAGCTCACCCGGGACAGCTTCTGGGGCCAACGTCCTGACTTTC
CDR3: CASSSPGTASGANVLTF

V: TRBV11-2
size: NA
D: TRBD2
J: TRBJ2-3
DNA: TGTGCCAGCAGCTTAGGGGCTAGCGGAGTCACAGATACGCAGTATTTT
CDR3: CASSLGASGVTDTQYF

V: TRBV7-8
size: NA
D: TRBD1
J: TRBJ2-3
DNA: TGTGCCAGCAGCCTTAAAAGGGGGACAGGGGGCACAGATACGCAGTATTTT
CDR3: CASSLKRGTGGTDTQYF

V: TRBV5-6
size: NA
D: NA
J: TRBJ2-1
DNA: TGTGCCAGCAGCTTGGTCCACAATGAGCAGTTCTTC
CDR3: CASSLVHNEQFF

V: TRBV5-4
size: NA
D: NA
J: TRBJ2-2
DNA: TGTGCCAGCAGCCGGCCCTCCACCGGGGAGCTGTTTTTT
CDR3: CASSRPSTGELFF

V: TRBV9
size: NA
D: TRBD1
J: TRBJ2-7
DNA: TGTGCCAGCAGCGTGGGACAGGGGGAGCAGTACTTC
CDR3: CASSVGQGEQYF

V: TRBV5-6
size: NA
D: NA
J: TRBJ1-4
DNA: TGTGCCAGCAGCTTGGTCAGGGGTGGGGAAAAACTGTTTTTT
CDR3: CASSLVRGGEKLFF

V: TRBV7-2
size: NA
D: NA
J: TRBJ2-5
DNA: TGTGCCAGCAGCTTAAAGCAATTTGGCCAAGAGACCCAGTACTTC
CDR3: CASSLKQFGQETQYF

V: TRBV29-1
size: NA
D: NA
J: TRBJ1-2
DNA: TGCAGCGTTGAAAGGGAACCTCGCGTCGGAATTCGTGGCTTC
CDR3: CSVEREPRVGIRGF

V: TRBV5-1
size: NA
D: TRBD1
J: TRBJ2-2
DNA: TGCGCCAGCAGCCTGGACAGGGGGAACACCGGGGAGCTGTTTTTT
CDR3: CASSLDRGNTGELFF

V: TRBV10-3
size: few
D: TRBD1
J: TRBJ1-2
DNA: TGTGCCATCAGTGAATTCCGACAGGGGAACTATGGCTACACCTTC
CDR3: CAISEFRQGNYGYTF

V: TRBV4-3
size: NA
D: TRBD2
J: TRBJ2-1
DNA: TGCGCCAGCAGCCAACCCGGACTAGCGGGGTCCTACAATGAGCAGTTCTTC
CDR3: CASSQPGLAGSYNEQFF

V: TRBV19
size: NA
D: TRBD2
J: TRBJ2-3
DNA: TGTGCCAGTAGAGCTAGCGGGAGGGCCGGTACGCAGTATTTT
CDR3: CASRASGRAGTQYF

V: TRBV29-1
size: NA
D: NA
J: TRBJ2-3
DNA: TGCAGCGTTGAAGACTTTTCGGTGGGAGTTGGTACAGATACGCAGTATTTT
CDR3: CSVEDFSVGVGTDTQYF

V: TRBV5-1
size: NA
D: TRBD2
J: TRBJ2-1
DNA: TGCGCCAGCAGCTTGACTAGCGGGACAGCATACAATGAGCAGTTCTTC
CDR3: CASSLTSGTAYNEQFF

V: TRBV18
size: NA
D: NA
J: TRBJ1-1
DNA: TGTGCCAGCTCACCCGCTGGGGGGGACACTGAAGCTTTCTTT
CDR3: CASSPAGGDTEAFF

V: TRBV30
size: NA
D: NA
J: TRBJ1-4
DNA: TGTGCCTGGAGAAAGGGGACTCACGCAACTAATGAAAAACTGTTTTTT
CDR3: CAWRKGTHATNEKLFF

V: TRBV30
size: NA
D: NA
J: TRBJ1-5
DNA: TGTGCCTGGAGTGTAGCCCCCCAGAATCAGCCCCAGCATTTT
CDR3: CAWSVAPQNQPQHF

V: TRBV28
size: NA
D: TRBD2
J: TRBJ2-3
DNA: TGTGCCAGTCTGACTAGCGGGAGGACCTATACGCAGTATTTT
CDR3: CASLTSGRTYTQYF

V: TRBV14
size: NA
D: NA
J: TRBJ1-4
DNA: TGTGCCAGCAGCCAAGCAGTGGGAGGACAGCCGATGTTTTTT
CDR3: CASSQAVGGQPMFF

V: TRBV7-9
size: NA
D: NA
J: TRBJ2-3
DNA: TGTGCCAGCGTTATCGTCCCCACAGATACGCAGTATTTT
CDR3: CASVIVPTDTQYF

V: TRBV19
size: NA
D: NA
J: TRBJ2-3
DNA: TGTGCCAGTAGTTTCGGGCAGGTCACAGATACGCAGTATTTT
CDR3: CASSFGQVTDTQYF

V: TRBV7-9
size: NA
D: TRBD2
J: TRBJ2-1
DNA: TGTGCCAGCAGTTCTAGCGGGAGGGCGTTTGCCCCCTACAATGAGCAGTTCTTC
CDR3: CASSSSGRAFAPYNEQFF

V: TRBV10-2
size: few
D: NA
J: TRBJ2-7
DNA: TGCGCCAGCAGCGAGACCTCAGAGCAGTACTTC
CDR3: CASSETSEQYF

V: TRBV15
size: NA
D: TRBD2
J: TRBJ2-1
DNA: TGTGCCACCAGCAGATTTGGCGGGGGGGTCTTGAGCAATGAGCAGTTCTTC
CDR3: CATSRFGGGVLSNEQFF

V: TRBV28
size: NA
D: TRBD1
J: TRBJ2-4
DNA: TGTGCCAGCAGTTTCGGGACAGGGATGGCCAAAAACATTCAGTACTTC
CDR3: CASSFGTGMAKNIQYF

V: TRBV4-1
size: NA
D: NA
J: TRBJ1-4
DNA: TGCGCCAGCAGGGTCTTCGGCAGGGACCTTATCGGAGCTAATGAAAAACTGTTTTTT
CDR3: CASRVFGRDLIGANEKLFF

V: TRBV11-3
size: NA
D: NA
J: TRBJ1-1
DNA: TGTGCCAGCAGCAAAAACCGCGGCACTGAAGCTTTCTTT
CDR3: CASSKNRGTEAFF

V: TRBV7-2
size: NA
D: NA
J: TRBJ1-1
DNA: TGTGCCAGCAGCTTAGGAGGGGAAGCTTTCTTT
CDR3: CASSLGGEAFF

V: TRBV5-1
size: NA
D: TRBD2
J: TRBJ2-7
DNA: TGCGCCAGCAGCTTGGTGGCTAGCGGGAGTCGCGAGCAGTACTTC
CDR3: CASSLVASGSREQYF

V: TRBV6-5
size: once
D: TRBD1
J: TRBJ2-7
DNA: TGTGCCAGCAGTTACCGGGGACAGGGTCACAGCGAGCAGTACTTC
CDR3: CASSYRGQGHSEQYF

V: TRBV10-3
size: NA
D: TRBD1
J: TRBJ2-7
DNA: TGTGCCATCAGTGACTTACCGGGACAGGGGGCGCATTTCTCCTACGAGCAGTACTTC
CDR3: CAISDLPGQGAHFSYEQYF

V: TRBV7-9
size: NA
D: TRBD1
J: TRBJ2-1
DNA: TGTGCCAGCAGCCCTCGGGGGACAGGCTCCTACAATGAGCAGTTCTTC
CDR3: CASSPRGTGSYNEQFF

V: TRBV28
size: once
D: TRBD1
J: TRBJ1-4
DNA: TGTGCCAGCAGTTTAGCGGGACAGCTTAATGAAAAACTGTTTTTT
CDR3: CASSLAGQLNEKLFF

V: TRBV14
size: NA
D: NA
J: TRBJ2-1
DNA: TGTGCCAGCAGCCAGCAGGGGGGACTAGATGACAATGAGCAGTTCTTC
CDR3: CASSQQGGLDDNEQFF

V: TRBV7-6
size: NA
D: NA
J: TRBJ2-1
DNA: TGTGCCAGCAGCTTGGCAGGGGCCCACAATGAGCAGTTCTTC
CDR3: CASSLAGAHNEQFF